This TCR beta chain derives from a study of shared clonotypes between healthy human individuals. Naive CD8 cells were CD45RO-negative, positively selected for CCR7, excluding terminally differentiated effector memory CD45RA+ cells. Produced via immunoSEQ multiplex PCR; TCRdb's table is partial and in-frame only. The table has hundreds of thousands of clones, approximately 96% seen once. The CDR3 contains 14 residues. Trimming pared 0 bases from V and 2 bases from J, leaving 8 bases between. The V gene's germline CDR1 is MNHEY and CDR2 SVGAGI. The sequenced material came from naive CD8+ T cells sorted from blood. The chain recombines TRBV6-5 with TRBJ2-7; no firm D call. The TCR comes from a woman under 40 in good health. The CDR3 sequence is CASSYSDQAYEQYF. The DNA of the CDR3 is TGTGCCAGCAGTTACTCGGACCAGGCCTACGAGCAGTACTTC.